In this sample, the clone carrying this TCR beta chain turned up a few times. What it binds is unknown. With 3 bases removed from V and 7 bases from J, the gap between germline ends came to 15 bases. The CDR3 length is 14 residues. Germline values: CDR1 MNHNS, CDR2 SASEGT. The sort gate was single viable CD3+CD4+CD8-CD45RO+ cells for memory CD4+ T cells. The protocol was immunoSEQ multiplex PCR, while the TCRdb copy is restricted to in-frame clones and leaves out a portion. The data contain about 57,000 clones, 70% to 80% of them seen just once; the ten biggest clones take up about 0.86%. This entry comes from a study of memory CD4+ T cells and cytomegalovirus serostatus. The study, taken as a whole, reports: Suggested: most of the CMV-linked TCR signature lies in CD4+ memory cells.

The receptor comes from an adult in good health and CMV-seronegative. Material for sequencing was memory CD4+ T cells from blood. The chain joins TRBV6-1 to TRBJ1-1; D is perhaps TRBD1 (6 bases). Written as DNA, the CDR3 is TGTGCCAGCAGTGATGGGGTGGGGGGCTTTGAAGCTTTCTTT. Its translation is CASSDGVGGFEAFF.